Here is one T cell receptor beta chain with its context. CDR3 size: 18 residues. CDR1 is SNHLY, CDR2 FYNNEI, per germline. Trimming pared 3 bases from V and 4 bases from J, leaving 22 bases between. The protocol was immunoSEQ multiplex PCR, while the TCRdb copy is restricted to in-frame clones and leaves out a portion. The sample contains about 59,000 clones, roughly nine tenths of which appear only once. This sample is drawn from a study of control samples from healthy donors and cancer patients. Sequenced material: PBMCs. The TCR comes from a man aged 40-49 years with colorectal cancer. The rearrangement uses TRBV2 and TRBJ2-1; D may be TRBD1 or TRBD2 (5 bases each). The chain's CDR3 is CASSDPIEGPNRYNEQFF. The CDR3, as DNA: TGTGCCAGCAGTGACCCAATAGAGGGGCCCAATAGGTACAATGAGCAGTTCTTC.